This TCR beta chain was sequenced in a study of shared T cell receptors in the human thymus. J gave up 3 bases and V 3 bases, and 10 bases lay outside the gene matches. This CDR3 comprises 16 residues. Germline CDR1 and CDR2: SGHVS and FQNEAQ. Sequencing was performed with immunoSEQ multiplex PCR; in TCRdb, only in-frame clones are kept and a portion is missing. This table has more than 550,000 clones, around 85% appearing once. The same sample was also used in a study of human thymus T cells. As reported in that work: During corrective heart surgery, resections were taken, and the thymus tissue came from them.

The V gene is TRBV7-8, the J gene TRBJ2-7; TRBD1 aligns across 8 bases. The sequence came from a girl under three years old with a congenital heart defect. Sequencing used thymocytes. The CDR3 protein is CASSLGSGRGHYEQYF. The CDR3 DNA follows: TGTGCCAGCAGCTTGGGGTCGGGCAGGGGGCACTACGAGCAGTACTTC.